The clone carrying this TCR beta chain came up a few times. Its antigen is currently unknown. Germline V gene sequence: CDR1 SGHRS, CDR2 YFSETQ. The CDR3 length is 15 residues. The V segment lost 5 bases and the J segment 0 bases; nucleotides outside the gene matches: 3. This record belongs to a study of spatial heterogeneity in lung cancer. Across the whole study: Among detected sequences, beta-chain ones consistently exceeded alpha-chain ones in number. Findings of the study overall: Mutation counts in tumors were tracked by counts of expanded intratumoral alpha and beta TCRs.

TCRdb fed the 5' RACE reads into MiXCR, producing one record per CDR3 protein. There are under 2,500 distinct CDR3 sequences in the sample; approximately 22% occur only once, and approximately 24% lies in the top ten. The time point here: sample taken at primary tumor resection. Whole RNA was taken from tumor, nontumor lung or frozen PBMC; it was then sequenced unsorted. The chain is built from TRBV5-1 and TRBJ2-1; TRBD1 matches 9 bases. The receptor was derived from a male donor with early-stage non-small cell lung cancer. The material was lung tumor tissue, obtained at surgery. CDR3 nucleotides: TGCGCCAGCAGGGCGACAGGGGGCTCCTACAATGAGCAGTTCTTC. Translation gives CASRATGGSYNEQFF.